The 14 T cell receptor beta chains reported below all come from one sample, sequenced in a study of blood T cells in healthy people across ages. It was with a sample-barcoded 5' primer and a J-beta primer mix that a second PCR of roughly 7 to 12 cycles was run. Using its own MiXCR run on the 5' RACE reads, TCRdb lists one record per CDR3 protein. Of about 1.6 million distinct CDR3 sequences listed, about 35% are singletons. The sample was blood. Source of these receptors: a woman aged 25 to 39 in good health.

The CDR3, as DNA: TGCAGCGTTGCCGTACCCCGGGGGCTCTCCTACGAGCAGTACTTC. It encodes CSVAVPRGLSYEQYF. V and J are TRBV29-1 and TRBJ2-7; D is perhaps TRBD1 or TRBD2 (6 bases each). The V end was cut by 4 bases, the J end by 0 bases, with 16 bases between. Looked up from germline, CDR1 is SQVTM and CDR2 is ANQGSEA. The CDR3 runs 15 residues.

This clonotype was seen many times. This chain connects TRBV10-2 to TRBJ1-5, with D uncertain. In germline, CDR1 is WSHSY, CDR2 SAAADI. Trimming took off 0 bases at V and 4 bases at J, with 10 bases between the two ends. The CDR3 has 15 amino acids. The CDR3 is CASSESNSGNQPQHF. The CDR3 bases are TGCGCCAGCAGTGAGTCGAACAGTGGGAATCAGCCCCAGCATTTT.

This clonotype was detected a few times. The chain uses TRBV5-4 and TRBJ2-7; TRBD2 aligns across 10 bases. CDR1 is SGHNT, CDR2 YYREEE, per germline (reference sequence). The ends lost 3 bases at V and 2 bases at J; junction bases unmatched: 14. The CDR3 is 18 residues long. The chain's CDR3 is CASSSGGLGAGGPYEQYF. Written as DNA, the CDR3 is TGTGCCAGCAGCTCGGGGGGACTGGGAGCGGGAGGGCCCTACGAGCAGTACTTC.

CDR3 sequence reads: CASRGTDRENSPLHF. In nucleotides, the CDR3 is TGTGCCAGCAGGGGGACCGACAGGGAGAATTCACCCCTCCACTTT. The rearrangement uses TRBV6-6 and TRBJ1-6; TRBD1 matches 7 bases. This CDR3 has 15 residues. Germline V CDR1 and CDR2: MNHNY, SVGAGI (reference sequence). Trimming at V came to 6 bases and at J to 7 bases, leaving 9 bases not matched to a gene.

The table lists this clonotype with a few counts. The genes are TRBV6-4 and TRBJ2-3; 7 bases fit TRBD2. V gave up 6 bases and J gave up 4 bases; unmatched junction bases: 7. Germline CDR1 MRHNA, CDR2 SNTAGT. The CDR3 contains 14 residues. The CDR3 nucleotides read TGTGCCAGCAGGGTGACTAGCTCGGCAGATACGCAGTATTTT. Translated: CASRVTSSADTQYF.

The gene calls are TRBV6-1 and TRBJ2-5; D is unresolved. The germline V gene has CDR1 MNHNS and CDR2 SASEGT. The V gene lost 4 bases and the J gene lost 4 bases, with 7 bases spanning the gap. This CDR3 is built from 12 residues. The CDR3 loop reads CASSGARETQYF. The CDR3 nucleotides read TGTGCCAGCAGTGGGGCCCGAGAGACCCAGTACTTC.

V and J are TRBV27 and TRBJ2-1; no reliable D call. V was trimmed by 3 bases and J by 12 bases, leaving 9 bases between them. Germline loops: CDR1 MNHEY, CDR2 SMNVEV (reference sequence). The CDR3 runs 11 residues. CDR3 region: CASSFRGLQFF. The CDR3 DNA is TGTGCCAGCAGTTTCCGTGGGTTGCAGTTCTTC.

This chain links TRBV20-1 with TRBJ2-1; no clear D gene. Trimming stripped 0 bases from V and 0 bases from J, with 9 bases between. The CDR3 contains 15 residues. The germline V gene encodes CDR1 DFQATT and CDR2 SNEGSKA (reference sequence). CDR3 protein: CSARDLALSYNEQFF. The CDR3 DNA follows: TGCAGTGCTAGAGATCTCGCGCTCTCCTACAATGAGCAGTTCTTC.

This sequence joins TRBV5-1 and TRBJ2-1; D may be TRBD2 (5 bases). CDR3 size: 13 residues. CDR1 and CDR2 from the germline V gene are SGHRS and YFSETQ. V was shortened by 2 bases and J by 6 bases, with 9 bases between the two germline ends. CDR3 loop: CASSLFEGNEQFF. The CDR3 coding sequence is TGCGCCAGCAGCTTATTCGAGGGCAATGAGCAGTTCTTC.

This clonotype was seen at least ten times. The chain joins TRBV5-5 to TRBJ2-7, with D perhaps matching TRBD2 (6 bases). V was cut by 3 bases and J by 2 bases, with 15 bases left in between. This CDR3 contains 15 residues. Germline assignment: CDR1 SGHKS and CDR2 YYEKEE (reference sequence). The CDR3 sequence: CASSWARDSTYEQYF. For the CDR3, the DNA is TGTGCCAGCAGCTGGGCCCGGGACTCCACCTACGAGCAGTACTTC.

The CDR3 nucleotides read TGCGCCAGCAGCCAAAACGTGGGGGCGGGTCAACCCCAGCATTTT. Encoded protein: CASSQNVGAGQPQHF. The chain employs TRBV4-1 and TRBJ1-5; a possible D gene is TRBD1 (6 bases). Germline loops: CDR1 MGHRA, CDR2 YSYEKL. V lost 2 bases and J lost 10, with 18 bases in between. This CDR3 is 15 amino acids long.

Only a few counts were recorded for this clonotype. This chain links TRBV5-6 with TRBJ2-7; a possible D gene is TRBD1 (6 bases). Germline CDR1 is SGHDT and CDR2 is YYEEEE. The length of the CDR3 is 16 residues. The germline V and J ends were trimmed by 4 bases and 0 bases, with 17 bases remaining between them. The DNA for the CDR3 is TGTGCCAGCAGCCATTTGACAGGCGATTCCTCCTACGAGCAGTACTTC. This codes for CASSHLTGDSSYEQYF.

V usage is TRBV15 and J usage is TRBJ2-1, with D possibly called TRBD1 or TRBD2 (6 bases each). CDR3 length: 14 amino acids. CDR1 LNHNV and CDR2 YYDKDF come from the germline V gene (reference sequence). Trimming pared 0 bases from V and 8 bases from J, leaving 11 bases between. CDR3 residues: CATSRDRGRDEQFF. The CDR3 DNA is TGTGCCACCAGCAGAGATCGGGGGCGGGATGAGCAGTTCTTC.

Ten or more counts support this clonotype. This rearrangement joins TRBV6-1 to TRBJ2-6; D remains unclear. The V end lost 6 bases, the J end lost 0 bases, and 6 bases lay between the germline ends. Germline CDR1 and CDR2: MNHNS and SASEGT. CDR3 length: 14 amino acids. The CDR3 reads CASRDTSGANVLTF. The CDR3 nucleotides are TGTGCCAGCAGAGACACCTCTGGGGCCAACGTCCTGACTTTC.